A single sample is the source of the 23 T cell receptor beta chains below, sequenced in a study of blood T cell repertoires in COVID-19. Libraries were prepared by immunoSEQ multiplex PCR; TCRdb keeps only in-frame clonotypes and omits some of them. The data contain around 300,000 clones, about nine tenths of them singletons. Input material: peripheral blood. The source of these receptors is a woman younger than 45 with COVID-19, enrolled during active disease.

The chain carries TRBV5-1 and TRBJ2-2; TRBD1 matches 9 bases. Germline CDR1 reads SGHRS; CDR2 reads YFSETQ. V lost 3 bases and J lost 5; bases outside the gene matches: 2. The CDR3 loop spans 14 amino acids. In nucleotides, the CDR3 is TGCGCCAGCAGCTCAGGACAGGGGACCGGGGAGCTGTTTTTT. Translated, it gives CASSSGQGTGELFF.

The chain links TRBV19 to TRBJ2-7, with D possibly TRBD2 on 5 matching bases. Germline loops: CDR1 LNHDA, CDR2 SQIVND (reference sequence). This CDR3 has 14 residues. Trimming took 4 bases from V and 0 from J, leaving 10 bases between them. CDR3 loop: CASSTGGGSYEQYF. In DNA form, the CDR3 reads TGTGCCAGTAGTACCGGAGGAGGCTCCTACGAGCAGTACTTC.

The chain has TRBV7-8 and TRBJ1-5; D gene ambiguous. CDR3 size: 17 residues. Germline V CDR1 and CDR2: SGHVS, FQNEAQ. V was shortened by 3 bases and J by 0 bases, with 15 bases between the two germline ends. The CDR3 nucleotides are TGTGCCAGCAGCTTCAGTGGCAGCGCTTATAGCAATCAGCCCCAGCATTTT. Translated, it gives CASSFSGSAYSNQPQHF.

CDR3 protein: CASSPRDTGYYGYTF. CDR3 DNA: TGTGCCAGCAGCCCCAGGGACACCGGTTACTATGGCTACACCTTC. The V gene is TRBV7-2, the J gene TRBJ1-2, with D perhaps TRBD1 (6 bases). The CDR3 is 15 residues long. Trimming removed 5 bases at V and 3 bases at J, with 16 bases between. Germline V CDR1 and CDR2: SGHTA, FQGNSA.

The V gene is TRBV29-1, the J gene TRBJ1-1, with 8 nucleotides matching TRBD1. The J segment lost 0 bases and the V segment lost 2 bases, leaving 2 bases of the junction unmatched. From germline, CDR1 is SQVTM and CDR2 ANQGSEA. The CDR3 has 14 amino acids. The CDR3 nucleotides read TGCAGCGTTGAAAGGACAGGGCTGAACACTGAAGCTTTCTTT. This codes for CSVERTGLNTEAFF.

This chain joins TRBV9 and TRBJ2-2; D is uncertain. Germline V gene lookup returns CDR1 SGDLS and CDR2 YYNGEE. Trimming removed 4 bases from V and 4 bases from J, with 11 bases in between. The CDR3 is 14 residues long. The CDR3, as DNA: TGTGCCAGCAGCCCTGCTAGTGGCACCGGGGAGCTGTTTTTT. Encoded protein: CASSPASGTGELFF.

The chain is built from TRBV12-5 and TRBJ1-3; 11 bases match TRBD1. Germline V gives CDR1 LGHNT, CDR2 FRNRAP. V was pared by 1 base and J by 1 base, with 6 bases of the junction left unmatched. The CDR3 extends over 18 amino acids. The CDR3 DNA follows: TGTGCTAGTGGTTTGGCAGGGACAGGGGGATTTTCTGGAAACACCATATATTTT. This gives the protein CASGLAGTGGFSGNTIYF.

This clone was seen a single time. The CDR3: CASSLPTGGYGYTF. In nucleotides, the CDR3 is TGTGCCAGCAGTCTTCCGACAGGGGGCTATGGCTACACCTTC. This chain connects TRBV28 to TRBJ1-2; TRBD1 agrees at 9 bases. The germline V gene encodes CDR1 MDHEN and CDR2 SYDVKM. V trimming: 5 bases; J trimming: 4 bases; junction bases outside the gene matches: 5. There are 14 residues in the CDR3.

The V call is TRBV5-8, the J call TRBJ2-3, with TRBD2 matching 10 bases. The length of the CDR3 is 17 residues. The germline gives CDR1 SGHTS, CDR2 YDEGEE. Trimming cost V 4 bases and J 2 bases; bases outside gene matches: 10. The CDR3 bases are TGTGCCAGCAGCCACCCGAGCGGGAGGGTGTTCACAGATACGCAGTATTTT. Amino acids: CASSHPSGRVFTDTQYF.

The chain is built from TRBV19 and TRBJ2-1, with TRBD2 matching 7 bases. V shed 5 bases, J shed 9 bases, and the junction held 10 bases outside the gene matches. The CDR3 is 14 amino acids. Germline CDR1 reads LNHDA; CDR2 reads SQIVND (reference sequence). The CDR3, as DNA: TGTGCCAGTAGTCCCCAGACTAGCTCTTTTGAGCAGTTCTTC. Translating gives CASSPQTSSFEQFF.

This chain uses TRBV6-5 with TRBJ1-1; D possibly corresponds to TRBD1 (6 bases). Per the germline V gene, CDR1 is MNHEY and CDR2 is SVGAGI. V lost 5 bases and J lost 5, with 15 bases in between. CDR3 length: 14 amino acids. CDR3 amino acids: CASSTLPGVTEAFF. As DNA, the CDR3 is TGTGCCAGCAGTACCCTCCCAGGGGTTACTGAAGCTTTCTTT.

The CDR3 sequence: CASSSANTEAFF. The CDR3 DNA is TGTGCCAGCAGCAGCGCCAACACTGAAGCTTTCTTT. V and J are TRBV19 and TRBJ1-1; D remains ambiguous. There are 12 residues in the CDR3. CDR1 is LNHDA and CDR2 is SQIVND in the germline V gene (reference sequence). Trimming took off 9 bases at V and 2 bases at J, with 10 bases between the two ends. Drawing the rest from reference TRBV19 and TRBJ1-1, the complete variable domain is DGGITQSPKYLFRKEGQNVTLSCEQNLNHDAMYWYRQDPGQGLRLIYYSQIVNDFQKGDIAEGYSVSREKKESFPLTVTSAQKNPTAFYLCASSSANTEAFFGQGTRLTVV.

J is TRBJ2-2 and V is TRBV3-1 (or the pseudogene TRBV3-2), with 8 nucleotides matching TRBD2. V lost 5 bases and J lost 0; bases outside the gene matches: 5. Germline CDR1 and CDR2: LGHDT and YNNKEL (reference sequence). The CDR3 is 16 residues long. CDR3: CASSVTGGSNTGELFF. CDR3 DNA: TGTGCCAGCAGCGTTACGGGGGGGTCGAACACCGGGGAGCTGTTTTTT.

V and J are TRBV5-6 and TRBJ1-6, with 8 nucleotides matching TRBD1. V gave up 0 bases and J gave up 9 bases; unmatched junction bases: 8. CDR3 length equals 16 residues. CDR1 and CDR2 from the germline V gene are SGHDT and YYEEEE. CDR3 nucleotide sequence: TGTGCCAGCAGCTTGGAATTCGGGACAGGCAGTTCACCCCTCCACTTT. This gives the protein CASSLEFGTGSSPLHF.

The chain links TRBV30 to TRBJ2-3; 7 bases fit TRBD2. This CDR3 is 15 amino acids long. The J segment lost 0 bases and the V segment lost 1 base, leaving 4 bases of the junction unmatched. In germline, CDR1 is GTSNPN, CDR2 SVGIG (reference sequence). CDR3 nucleotide sequence: TGTGCCTGGAGTGCGGGAGGCCGGAGCACAGATACGCAGTATTTT. Translated, it gives CAWSAGGRSTDTQYF.

V usage is TRBV7-6 and J usage is TRBJ1-2, with 8 nucleotides matching TRBD1. The ends lost 4 bases at V and 2 bases at J; junction bases unmatched: 18. Germline CDR1 SGHVS, CDR2 FNYEAQ. The CDR3 spans 19 residues. CDR3 loop: CASSSYQGDRPGVNYGYTF. CDR3 nucleotide sequence: TGTGCCAGCAGCTCATACCAGGGGGACAGGCCAGGCGTAAACTATGGCTACACCTTC.

The V gene is TRBV14, the J gene TRBJ2-1; 10 positions match TRBD2. The CDR3 covers 16 residues. CDR1 is SGHDN and CDR2 is FVKESK in the germline V gene. V trimming: 3 bases; J trimming: 5 bases; junction bases outside the gene matches: 7. CDR3 region: CASSHPSGSPHNEQFF. CDR3 DNA: TGTGCCAGCAGCCACCCTAGCGGGAGCCCCCACAATGAGCAGTTCTTC.

V usage is TRBV5-4 and J usage is TRBJ2-5; D remains unclear. CDR1 and CDR2 (germline): SGHNT, YYREEE (reference sequence). The length of the CDR3 is 15 residues. The V end lost 0 bases, the J end lost 4 bases, and 13 bases lay between the germline ends. The CDR3 DNA follows: TGTGCCAGCAGCTTGGCCGACCCCTCGGGAGAGACCCAGTACTTC. Translating it yields CASSLADPSGETQYF.

J is TRBJ2-2 and V is TRBV11-2; no clear D gene. CDR3 size: 14 residues. CDR1 is SGHAT, CDR2 FQNNGV, per germline. Trimming took 0 bases from V and 9 from J, leaving 11 bases between them. CDR3 residues: CASSLDHGYRELFF. In nucleotides, the CDR3 is TGTGCCAGCAGCTTAGATCACGGGTATCGGGAGCTGTTTTTT.

The rearrangement uses TRBV9 and TRBJ2-7; TRBD2 agrees at 10 bases. V lost 2 bases and J lost 5; bases outside the gene matches: 7. From germline, CDR1 is SGDLS and CDR2 YYNGEE. This CDR3 is 15 amino acids long. This CDR3 is CASSVGASGSHEQYF. The DNA of the CDR3 is TGTGCCAGCAGCGTTGGGGCTAGCGGGAGTCACGAGCAGTACTTC.

The V call is TRBV7-8, the J call TRBJ1-2, with unresolved D. Germline-derived CDR1 and CDR2 are SGHVS and FQNEAQ. The CDR3 totals 13 residues. Trimming removed 5 bases from V and 0 bases from J, with 7 bases in between. CDR3: CASSPSTNYGYTF. As DNA, the CDR3 is TGTGCCAGCAGCCCCTCTACTAACTATGGCTACACCTTC. Combining the CDR3 with reference TRBV7-8 and TRBJ1-2 gives the whole variable domain GAGVSQSPRYKVAKRGQDVALRCDPISGHVSLFWYQQALGQGPEFLTYFQNEAQLDKSGLPSDRFFAERPEGSVSTLKIQRTQQEDSAVYLCASSPSTNYGYTFGSGTRLTVV.

The CDR3 DNA follows: TGTGCCAGCGGGCCGGAGGCCCACGGTGGCTACACCTTC. This sequence encodes CASGPEAHGGYTF. The V call is TRBV2, the J call TRBJ1-2, with no clear D. The CDR3 spans 13 residues. Trimming took 8 bases from V and 7 from J, leaving 17 bases between them. The germline V gene has CDR1 SNHLY and CDR2 FYNNEI.

The genes are TRBV7-6 and TRBJ1-3; TRBD1 agrees at 7 bases. The CDR3 is 15 residues long. Trimming removed 4 bases from V and 0 bases from J; junction bases left unmatched: 3. The germline CDR1 and CDR2 sequences are SGHVS and FNYEAQ. The CDR3, as DNA: TGTGCCAGCAGCTCCACAGGGGACTCTGGAAACACCATATATTTT. Translating it yields CASSSTGDSGNTIYF. The variable domain in full, with the rest retrieved from reference TRBV7-6 and TRBJ1-3, is GAGVSQSPRYKVTKRGQDVALRCDPISGHVSLYWYRQALGQGPEFLTYFNYEAQQDKSGLPNDRFSAERPEGSISTLTIQRTEQRDSAMYRCASSSTGDSGNTIYFGEGSWLTVV.